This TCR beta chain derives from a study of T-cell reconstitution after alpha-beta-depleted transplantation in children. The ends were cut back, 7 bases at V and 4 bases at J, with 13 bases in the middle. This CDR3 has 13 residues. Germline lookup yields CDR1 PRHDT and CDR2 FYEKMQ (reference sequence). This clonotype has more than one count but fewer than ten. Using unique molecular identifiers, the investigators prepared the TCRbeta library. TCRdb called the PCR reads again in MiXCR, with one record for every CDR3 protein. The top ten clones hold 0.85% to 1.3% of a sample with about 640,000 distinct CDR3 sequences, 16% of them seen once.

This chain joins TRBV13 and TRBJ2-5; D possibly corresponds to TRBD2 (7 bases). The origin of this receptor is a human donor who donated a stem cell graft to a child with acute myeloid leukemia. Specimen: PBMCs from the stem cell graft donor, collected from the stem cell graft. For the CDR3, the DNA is TGTGCCAGCACCGAAGGGGGGGGAGAGACCCAGTACTTC. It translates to CASTEGGGETQYF.